This TCR beta chain came from a study of T cell repertoires in cytomegalovirus infection. TCRdb processed the reads anew with MiXCR; each CDR3 protein has one entry. The sample has approximately 990,000 distinct CDR3 sequences; around 30% are singletons. Trimming removed 0 bases from V and 6 bases from J, with 32 bases in between. The CDR3 spans 21 residues. CDR1 SGHDN and CDR2 FVKESK come from the germline V gene. Note on this clonotype: Its cognate antigen is unknown.

The chain joins TRBV14 to TRBJ2-5; D gene unclear. This specimen was cultured CD8+ T cells from PBMCs, taken from culture after CMV antigen stimulation. The receptor was derived from a human donor in good health (CMV status not recorded). Some clones in this sample may be carry-over from other donors' samples. This CDR3 is CASSQDYGRQERSVGYQTQYF. CDR3 DNA: TGTGCCAGCAGCCAAGATTACGGACGGCAGGAGAGGTCAGTAGGGTATCAGACCCAGTACTTC. The entire variable domain, with the rest obtained from reference TRBV14 and TRBJ2-5, is as follows: EAGVTQFPSHSVIEKGQTVTLRCDPISGHDNLYWYRRVMGKEIKFLLHFVKESKQDESGMPNNRFLAERTGGTYSTLKVQPAELEDSGVYFCASSQDYGRQERSVGYQTQYFGPGTRLLVL.